The T cell receptor (beta chain) described here comes from a study of T cell responses to AZD1222 COVID-19 vaccine. Study-wide findings and caveats: Variant regions that are unmutated are reportedly the target of nearly half of spike-specific TCRs. Spike-specific TCR breadth rose after two AZD1222 doses, and depth rose as well.

This CDR3 has 11 amino acids. The ends were cut back, 7 bases at V and 7 bases at J, with 10 bases in the middle. This clone was found once. Its antigen is unknown. The data were produced by immunoSEQ multiplex PCR, yet TCRdb's version contains in-frame clones alone and is incomplete. The table has approximately 190,000 clones, approximately 91% seen once. The chain employs TRBV12-3 or TRBV12-4 and TRBJ1-1; D not resolved. This TCR derives from an adult in good health. The material was peripheral blood, obtained on day 0 of AZD1222 vaccination. CDR3 in amino acids: CASTPGHEAFF. DNA of the CDR3: TGTGCCAGCACTCCAGGCCATGAAGCTTTCTTT.